Detailed here is one T cell receptor beta chain. Its antigen is not identified. The data were obtained in a study of cytomegalovirus exposure and HLA in healthy donors. Germline V CDR1 and CDR2: MNHNS, SASEGT. Trimming left V 0 bases short and J 2 bases short, with 5 bases between. The CDR3 has 13 amino acids. Study-level results: Reports indicate that TCR beta sequences accurately predicted the HLA-A and HLA-B alleles of most subjects. For cytomegalovirus status, the classifier reportedly gave diagnoses with high specificity and sensitivity. For TCR beta chains, V- and J-gene trimming was later linked to a missense DCLRE1C variant. Immune exposure data for these donors was limited to CMV serostatus.

Both 60 Vbeta primers and 13 Jbeta primers went into the PCR. Sequencing was performed with immunoSEQ multiplex PCR; in TCRdb, only in-frame clones are kept and a portion is missing. The repertoire consists of fewer than 250,000 clones, with around 84% occurring once and the leading ten covering roughly 3.1%. Sequencing was performed on PBMCs. This sequence joins TRBV6-1 and TRBJ2-7; D unresolved. The receptor was derived from a middle-aged man in good health and CMV-seropositive. The CDR3 nucleotides read TGTGCCAGCAGTGAAGCGAGGCCCTACGAGCAGTACTTC. Translating gives CASSEARPYEQYF.